These 2 T cell receptor beta chains came from one sample sequenced in a study of OX40 agonist ivuxolimab in advanced cancers. Clones were read by immunoSEQ multiplex PCR, and TCRdb kept only the in-frame ones, dropping some. The data hold tens of thousands of clones, with about 89% observed a single time. The sample consisted of CD4+ or CD8+ T cells sorted from blood, taken in a trial of the OX40 agonist ivuxolimab. Source of these receptors: an adult with an advanced solid tumor such as melanoma, head and neck, liver or kidney cancer.

V usage is TRBV4-1 and J usage is TRBJ1-1; perhaps TRBD1 as D (5 bases). V was shortened by 1 base and J by 7 bases, with 10 bases between the two germline ends. This CDR3 contains 13 residues. Germline lookup yields CDR1 MGHRA and CDR2 YSYEKL. CDR3 DNA: TGCGCCAGCAGCCAAGTTGTGCAGGGTGAAGCTTTCTTT. This encodes CASSQVVQGEAFF.

This clone was seen a single time. The chain joins TRBV9 to TRBJ2-1; 7 positions agree with TRBD1. The CDR3 loop spans 16 amino acids. Trimming removed 0 bases from V and 3 bases from J; junction bases left unmatched: 6. The germline V gene has CDR1 SGDLS and CDR2 YYNGEE. The CDR3 DNA is TGTGCCAGCAGCGTAGAAGCCAGGGGGTTCTACAATGAGCAGTTCTTC. Its translation: CASSVEARGFYNEQFF.